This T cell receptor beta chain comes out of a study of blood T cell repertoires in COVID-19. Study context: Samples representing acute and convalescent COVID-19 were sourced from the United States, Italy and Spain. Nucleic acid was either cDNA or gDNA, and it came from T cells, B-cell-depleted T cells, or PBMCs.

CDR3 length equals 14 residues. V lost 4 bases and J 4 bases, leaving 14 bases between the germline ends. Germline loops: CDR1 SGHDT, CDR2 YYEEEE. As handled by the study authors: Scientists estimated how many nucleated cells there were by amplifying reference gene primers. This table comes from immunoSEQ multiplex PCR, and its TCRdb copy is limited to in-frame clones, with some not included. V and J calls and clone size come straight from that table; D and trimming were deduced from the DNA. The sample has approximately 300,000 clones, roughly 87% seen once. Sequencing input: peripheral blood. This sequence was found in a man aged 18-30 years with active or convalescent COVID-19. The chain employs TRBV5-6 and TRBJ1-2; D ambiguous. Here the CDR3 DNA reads TGTGCCAGCAGCCGAGGGTGGAACGGCTATGGCTACACCTTC. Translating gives CASSRGWNGYGYTF.